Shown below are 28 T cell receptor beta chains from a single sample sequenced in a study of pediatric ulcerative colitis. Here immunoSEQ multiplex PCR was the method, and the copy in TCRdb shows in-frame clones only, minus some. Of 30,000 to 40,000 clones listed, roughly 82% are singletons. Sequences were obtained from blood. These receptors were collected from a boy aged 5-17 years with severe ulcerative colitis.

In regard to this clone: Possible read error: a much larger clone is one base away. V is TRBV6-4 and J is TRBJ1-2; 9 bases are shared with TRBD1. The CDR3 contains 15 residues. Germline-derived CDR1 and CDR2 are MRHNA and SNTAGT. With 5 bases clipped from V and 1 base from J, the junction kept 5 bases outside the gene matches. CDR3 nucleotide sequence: TGTGCCAGCAGTACCCGACAGGGGGGTAACTATGGCTACACCTTC. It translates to CASSTRQGGNYGYTF.

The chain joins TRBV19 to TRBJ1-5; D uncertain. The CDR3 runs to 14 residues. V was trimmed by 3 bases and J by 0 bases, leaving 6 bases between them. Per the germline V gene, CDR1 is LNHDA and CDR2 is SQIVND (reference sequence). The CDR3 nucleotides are TGTGCCAGTAGTATTTTGGGTAGCAATCAGCCCCAGCATTTT. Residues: CASSILGSNQPQHF. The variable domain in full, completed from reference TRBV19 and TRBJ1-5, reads DGGITQSPKYLFRKEGQNVTLSCEQNLNHDAMYWYRQDPGQGLRLIYYSQIVNDFQKGDIAEGYSVSREKKESFPLTVTSAQKNPTAFYLCASSILGSNQPQHFGDGTRLSIL.

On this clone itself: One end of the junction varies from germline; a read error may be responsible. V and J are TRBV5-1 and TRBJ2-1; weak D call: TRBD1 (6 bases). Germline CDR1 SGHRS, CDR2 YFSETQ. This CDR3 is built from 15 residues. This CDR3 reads CASGLDSSSYNEQFF. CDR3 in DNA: TGCGCCAGCGGCTTGGACAGCAGCTCCTACAATGAGCAGTTCTTC.

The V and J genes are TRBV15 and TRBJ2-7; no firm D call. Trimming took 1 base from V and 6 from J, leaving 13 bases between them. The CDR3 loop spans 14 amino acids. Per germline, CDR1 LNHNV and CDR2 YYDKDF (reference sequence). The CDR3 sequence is CATSRVVREGEQYF. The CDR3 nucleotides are TGTGCCACCAGCAGAGTGGTTCGAGAAGGCGAGCAGTACTTC.

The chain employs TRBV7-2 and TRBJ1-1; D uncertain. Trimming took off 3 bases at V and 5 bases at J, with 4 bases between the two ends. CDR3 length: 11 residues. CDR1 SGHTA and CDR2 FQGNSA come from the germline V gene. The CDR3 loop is CASSFRTEAFF. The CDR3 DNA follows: TGTGCCAGCAGCTTCCGGACTGAAGCTTTCTTT.

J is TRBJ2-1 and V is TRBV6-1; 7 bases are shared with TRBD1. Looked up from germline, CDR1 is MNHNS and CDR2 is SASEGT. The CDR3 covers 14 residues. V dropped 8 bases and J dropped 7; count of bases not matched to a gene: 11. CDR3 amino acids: CASGGQYPRNEQFF. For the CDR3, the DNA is TGTGCCAGCGGGGGACAGTACCCTAGGAATGAGCAGTTCTTC.

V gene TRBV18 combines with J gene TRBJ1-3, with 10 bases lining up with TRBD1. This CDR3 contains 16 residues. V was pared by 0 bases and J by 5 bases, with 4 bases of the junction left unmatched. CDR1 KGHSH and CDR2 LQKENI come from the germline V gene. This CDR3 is CASSPPTGGIRNTIYF. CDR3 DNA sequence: TGTGCCAGCTCACCACCGACAGGGGGCATTCGAAACACCATATATTTT.

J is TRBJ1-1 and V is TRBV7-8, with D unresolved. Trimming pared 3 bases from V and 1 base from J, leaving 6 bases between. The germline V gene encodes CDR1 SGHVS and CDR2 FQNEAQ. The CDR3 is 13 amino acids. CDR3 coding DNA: TGTGCCAGCAGCTTCGAGTGGAACACTGAAGCTTTCTTT. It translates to CASSFEWNTEAFF.

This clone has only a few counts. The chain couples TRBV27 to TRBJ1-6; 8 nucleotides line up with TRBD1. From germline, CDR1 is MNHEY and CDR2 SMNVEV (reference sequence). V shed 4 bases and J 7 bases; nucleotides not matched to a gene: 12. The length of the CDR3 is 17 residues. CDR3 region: CASSYGGDRRRNSPLHF. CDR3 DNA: TGTGCCAGCAGTTACGGAGGGGACAGGCGGCGGAATTCACCCCTCCACTTT.

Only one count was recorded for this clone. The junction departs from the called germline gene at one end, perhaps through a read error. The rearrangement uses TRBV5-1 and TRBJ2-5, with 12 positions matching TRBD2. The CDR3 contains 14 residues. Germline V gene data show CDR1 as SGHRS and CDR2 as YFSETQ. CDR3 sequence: CASSDSGTSGPLHF. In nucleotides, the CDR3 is TGCGCCAGCAGTGATTCCGGGACTAGCGGGCCCCTGCACTTC.

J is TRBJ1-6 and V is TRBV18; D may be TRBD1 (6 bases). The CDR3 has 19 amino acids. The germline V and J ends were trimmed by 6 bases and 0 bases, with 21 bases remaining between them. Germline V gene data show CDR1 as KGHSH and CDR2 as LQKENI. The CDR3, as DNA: TGTGCCAGCTCCCAGGGGACTAGCGGGGAAAGCTCCTATAATTCACCCCTCCACTTT. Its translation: CASSQGTSGESSYNSPLHF.

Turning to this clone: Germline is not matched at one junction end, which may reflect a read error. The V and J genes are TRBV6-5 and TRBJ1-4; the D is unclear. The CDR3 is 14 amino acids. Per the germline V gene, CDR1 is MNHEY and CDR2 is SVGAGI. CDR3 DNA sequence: TGTGCCAGCAGCCCTCTCCTAACTGATGAAAAACTGTTTTTT. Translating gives CASSPLLTDEKLFF.

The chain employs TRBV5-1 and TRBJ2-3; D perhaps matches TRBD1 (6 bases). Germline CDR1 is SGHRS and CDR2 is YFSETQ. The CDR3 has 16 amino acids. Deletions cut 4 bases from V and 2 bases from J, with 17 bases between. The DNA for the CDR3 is TGCGCCAGCAGCGACCAACCGGGACACCTCACAGATACGCAGTATTTT. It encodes CASSDQPGHLTDTQYF.

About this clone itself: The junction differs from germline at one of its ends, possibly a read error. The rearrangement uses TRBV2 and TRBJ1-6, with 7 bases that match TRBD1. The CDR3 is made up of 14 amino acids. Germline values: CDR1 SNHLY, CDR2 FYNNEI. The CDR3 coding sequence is TGTGCCGGCAGCGCGACAGGGAATAATTCACCCCTCCACTTT. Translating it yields CAGSATGNNSPLHF.

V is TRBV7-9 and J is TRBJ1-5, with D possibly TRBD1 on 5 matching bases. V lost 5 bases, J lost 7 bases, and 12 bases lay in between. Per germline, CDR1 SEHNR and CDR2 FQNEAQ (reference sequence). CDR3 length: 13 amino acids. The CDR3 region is CASSPRKGQPQHF. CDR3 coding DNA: TGTGCCAGCAGCCCACGGAAGGGGCAGCCCCAGCATTTT.

For the CDR3, the DNA is TGTGCCAGCATGGGGCTAGCGGGGGGCAGAGAGACCCAGTACTTC. It codes for CASMGLAGGRETQYF. V usage is TRBV2 and J usage is TRBJ2-5; 11 bases agree with TRBD2. From germline, CDR1 is SNHLY and CDR2 FYNNEI. This CDR3 has 15 amino acids. J was trimmed by 4 bases and V by 7 bases; bases with no gene match: 8.

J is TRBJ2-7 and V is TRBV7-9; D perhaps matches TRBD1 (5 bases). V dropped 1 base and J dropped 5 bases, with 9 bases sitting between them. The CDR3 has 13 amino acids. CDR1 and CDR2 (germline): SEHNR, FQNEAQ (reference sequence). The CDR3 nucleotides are TGTGCCAGCAGCTTAGGTTGGGGCCACGAGCAGTACTTC. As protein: CASSLGWGHEQYF.

CDR3 DNA: TGTGCCAGCGGCCGGGACAGATACACCGGGGAGCTGTTTTTT. As protein: CASGRDRYTGELFF. The chain employs TRBV2 and TRBJ2-2, with TRBD1 identical over 7 bases. V lost 8 bases to trimming and J lost 3 bases; unmatched junction nucleotides: 6. The CDR3 runs 14 residues. In germline, CDR1 is SNHLY, CDR2 FYNNEI. Combining the CDR3 with reference TRBV2 and TRBJ2-2 gives the whole variable domain EPEVTQTPSHQVTQMGQEVILRCVPISNHLYFYWYRQILGQKVEFLVSFYNNEISEKSEIFDDQFSVERPDGSNFTLKIRSTKLEDSAMYFCASGRDRYTGELFFGEGSRLTVL.

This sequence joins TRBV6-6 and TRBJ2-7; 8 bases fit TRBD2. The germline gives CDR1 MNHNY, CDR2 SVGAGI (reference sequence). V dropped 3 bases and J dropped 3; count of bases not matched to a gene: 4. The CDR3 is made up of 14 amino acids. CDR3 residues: CASSYERGFYEQYF. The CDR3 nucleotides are TGTGCCAGCAGTTATGAGCGGGGGTTCTACGAGCAGTACTTC.

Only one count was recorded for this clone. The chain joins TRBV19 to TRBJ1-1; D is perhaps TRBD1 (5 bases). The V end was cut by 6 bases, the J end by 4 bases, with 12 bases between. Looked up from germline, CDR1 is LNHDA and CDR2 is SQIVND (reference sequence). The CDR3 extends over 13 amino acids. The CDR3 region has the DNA TGTGCCAGTAGCCCAGGGCTTGGCACTGAAGCTTTCTTT. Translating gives CASSPGLGTEAFF.

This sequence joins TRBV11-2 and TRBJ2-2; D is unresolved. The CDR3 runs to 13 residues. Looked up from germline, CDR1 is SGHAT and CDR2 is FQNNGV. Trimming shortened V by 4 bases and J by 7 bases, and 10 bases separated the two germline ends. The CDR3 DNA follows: TGTGCCAGCAGCTACGTAGTAGGCGGGGAGCTGTTTTTT. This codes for CASSYVVGGELFF.

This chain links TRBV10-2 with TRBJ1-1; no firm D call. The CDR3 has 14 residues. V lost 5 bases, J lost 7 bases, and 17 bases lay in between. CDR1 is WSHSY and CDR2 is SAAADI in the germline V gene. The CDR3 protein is CASSLRGPSREAFF. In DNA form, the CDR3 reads TGCGCCAGCAGTCTTAGAGGGCCATCCCGTGAAGCTTTCTTT.

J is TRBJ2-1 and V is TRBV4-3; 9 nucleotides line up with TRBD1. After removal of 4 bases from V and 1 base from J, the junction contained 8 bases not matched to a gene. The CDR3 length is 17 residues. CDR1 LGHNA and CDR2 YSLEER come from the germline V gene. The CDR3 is CASSPTGTGSSYNEQFF. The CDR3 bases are TGCGCCAGCAGCCCAACCGGGACAGGGTCTTCCTACAATGAGCAGTTCTTC.

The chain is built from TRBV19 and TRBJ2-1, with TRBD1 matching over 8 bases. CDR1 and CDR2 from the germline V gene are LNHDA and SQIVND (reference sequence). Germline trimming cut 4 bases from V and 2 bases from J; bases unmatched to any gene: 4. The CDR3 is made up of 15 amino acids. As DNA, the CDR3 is TGTGCCAGTAGTAGAGACAGGGGCCCCTACAATGAGCAGTTCTTC. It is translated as CASSRDRGPYNEQFF. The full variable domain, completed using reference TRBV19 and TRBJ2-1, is DGGITQSPKYLFRKEGQNVTLSCEQNLNHDAMYWYRQDPGQGLRLIYYSQIVNDFQKGDIAEGYSVSREKKESFPLTVTSAQKNPTAFYLCASSRDRGPYNEQFFGPGTRLTVL.

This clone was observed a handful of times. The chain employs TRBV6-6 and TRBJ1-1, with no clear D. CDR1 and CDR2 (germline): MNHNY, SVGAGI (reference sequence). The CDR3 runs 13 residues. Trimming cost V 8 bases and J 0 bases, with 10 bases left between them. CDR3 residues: CASRYNMNTEAFF. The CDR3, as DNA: TGTGCCAGCCGCTACAACATGAACACTGAAGCTTTCTTT.

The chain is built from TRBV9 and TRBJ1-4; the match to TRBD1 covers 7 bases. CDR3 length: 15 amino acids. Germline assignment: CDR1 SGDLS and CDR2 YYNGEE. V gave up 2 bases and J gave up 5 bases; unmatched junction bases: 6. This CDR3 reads CASSVTGTENEKLFF. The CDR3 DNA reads TGTGCCAGCAGCGTGACCGGGACAGAGAATGAAAAACTGTTTTTT.

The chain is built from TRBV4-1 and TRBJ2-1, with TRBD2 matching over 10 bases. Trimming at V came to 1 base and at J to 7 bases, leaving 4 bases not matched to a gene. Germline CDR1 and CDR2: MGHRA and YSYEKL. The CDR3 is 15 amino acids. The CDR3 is CASSQVSGGLNEQFF. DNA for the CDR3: TGCGCCAGCAGCCAAGTTAGCGGGGGGCTGAATGAGCAGTTCTTC.

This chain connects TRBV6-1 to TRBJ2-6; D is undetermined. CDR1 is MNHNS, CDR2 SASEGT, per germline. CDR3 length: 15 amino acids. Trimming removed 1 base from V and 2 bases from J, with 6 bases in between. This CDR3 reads CASSEEGAGANVLTF. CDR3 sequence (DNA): TGTGCCAGCAGTGAAGAAGGAGCTGGGGCCAACGTCCTGACTTTC.